This record concerns one T cell receptor (beta chain) sequence. In Cohort 3, a recovered donor had either two negative PCRs, clearance, or symptom resolution. This record comes from a study of blood T cell repertoires in COVID-19. Study-level background: Samples representing acute and convalescent COVID-19 were sourced from the United States, Italy and Spain.

Per germline, CDR1 SGHDN and CDR2 FVKESK. The germline V and J ends were trimmed by 0 bases and 3 bases, with 6 bases remaining between them. The CDR3 totals 13 residues. Assay used: immunoSEQ multiplex PCR; TCRdb lists only in-frame clones, some missing. The data contain approximately 440,000 clones, about nine tenths of them singletons. V and J are TRBV14 and TRBJ2-7; D gene ambiguous. The sequence was obtained from a woman aged 18-29 years who had recovered from COVID-19. Sequenced input: PBMCs or T cells enriched from blood (not recorded which). In DNA, the CDR3 is TGTGCCAGCAGCCAAGAGGCCCGCTACGAGCAGTACTTC. Translated: CASSQEARYEQYF. The variable domain in full, completed from reference TRBV14 and TRBJ2-7, reads EAGVTQFPSHSVIEKGQTVTLRCDPISGHDNLYWYRRVMGKEIKFLLHFVKESKQDESGMPNNRFLAERTGGTYSTLKVQPAELEDSGVYFCASSQEARYEQYFGPGTRLTVT.